The 20 T cell receptor beta chains presented below share a single source sample, sequenced in a study of blood T cell repertoires in COVID-19. Assay: immunoSEQ multiplex PCR; the TCRdb copy retains only in-frame clones and omits some. This table has about 350,000 clones, about 90% appearing once. The specimen was PBMCs or T cells enriched from blood (not recorded which). The receptors stem from a woman aged 25 to 39 who had recovered from COVID-19.

The rearrangement links TRBV18 to TRBJ2-7; D is unresolved. Germline CDR1 and CDR2: KGHSH and LQKENI. The length of the CDR3 is 16 residues. Trimming took 3 bases from V and 6 from J, leaving 21 bases between them. CDR3 sequence: CASSPFYDPESGEQYF. The DNA of the CDR3 is TGTGCCAGCTCACCTTTTTACGACCCGGAGTCTGGCGAGCAGTACTTC.

V usage is TRBV6-5 and J usage is TRBJ2-7; possible D gene TRBD1, 6 bases. The V gene lost 6 bases and the J gene lost 0 bases, with 15 bases spanning the gap. Germline V gives CDR1 MNHEY, CDR2 SVGAGI. The CDR3 extends over 15 amino acids. CDR3 sequence: CASRLLQGPSYEQYF. The DNA for the CDR3 is TGTGCCAGCAGACTTTTACAGGGCCCCTCCTACGAGCAGTACTTC.

This clone has more than one count but fewer than ten. The genes are TRBV19 and TRBJ1-4; 8 bases fit TRBD1. Germline CDR1 is LNHDA and CDR2 is SQIVND (reference sequence). The CDR3 covers 16 residues. The J segment lost 0 bases and the V segment lost 5 bases, leaving 5 bases of the junction unmatched. As DNA, the CDR3 is TGTGCCAGTAGTGCCAGGGGGCGCGCAACTAATGAAAAACTGTTTTTT. Its translation: CASSARGRATNEKLFF.

This clone was recorded only once. This sequence joins TRBV25-1 and TRBJ2-7; 8 bases align to TRBD1. In germline, CDR1 is MGHDK, CDR2 SYGVNS. The length of the CDR3 is 16 residues. Germline trimming cut 3 bases from V and 3 bases from J; bases unmatched to any gene: 10. The CDR3 DNA reads as TGTGCCAGCAGTGATTGGGGTGGACAGGGAAGCTACGAGCAGTACTTC. This codes for CASSDWGGQGSYEQYF.

This chain uses TRBV14 with TRBJ1-6; 9 bases are a match to TRBD1. Per germline, CDR1 SGHDN and CDR2 FVKESK. The CDR3 totals 16 residues. Unmatched junction bases numbered 3, after V lost 0 bases and J lost 6 bases. The CDR3 sequence is CASSQEYRGLNSPLHF. For the CDR3, the DNA is TGTGCCAGCAGCCAAGAGTACAGGGGGCTTAATTCACCCCTCCACTTT.

This chain connects TRBV30 to TRBJ1-1, with no clear D. This CDR3 has 11 residues. Between the trimmed V and J ends, which lost 3 bases and 9 bases, there was a span of 11 bases. From germline, CDR1 is GTSNPN and CDR2 SVGIG (reference sequence). For the CDR3, the DNA is TGTGCCTGGAGACCCGGAGATAAAGCTTTCTTT. This gives the protein CAWRPGDKAFF.

V usage is TRBV12-3 or TRBV12-4 and J usage is TRBJ1-1; D ambiguous. There are 13 residues in the CDR3. With 7 bases removed from V and 0 bases from J, the gap between germline ends came to 9 bases. For the CDR3, the DNA is TGTGCCAGCACCTCTGGCCTGAACACTGAAGCTTTCTTT. It translates to CASTSGLNTEAFF.

V gene TRBV5-1 combines with J gene TRBJ2-3, with D tentatively TRBD2 (7 bases). The CDR3 totals 17 residues. V lost 0 bases and J 0 bases, leaving 14 bases between the germline ends. CDR1 and CDR2 from the germline V gene are SGHRS and YFSETQ. CDR3 sequence reads: CASSLGSRGASTDTQYF. In nucleotides, the CDR3 is TGCGCCAGCAGCTTGGGCTCTCGGGGGGCTAGCACAGATACGCAGTATTTT.

The CDR3 DNA sequence: TGTGCCAGCAGCTTGGGGGGTCCGGACTACACCTACGAGCAGTACTTC. Protein product: CASSLGGPDYTYEQYF. V is TRBV5-4 and J is TRBJ2-7, with D possibly matching TRBD2 (6 bases). The CDR3 contains 16 residues. The germline gives CDR1 SGHNT, CDR2 YYREEE (reference sequence). Trimming left V 0 bases short and J 2 bases short, with 15 bases between.

The chain is built from TRBV7-9 and TRBJ2-7, with a possible D match to TRBD2 (5 bases). The CDR3 is 12 amino acids. Germline loops: CDR1 SEHNR, CDR2 FQNEAQ (reference sequence). Between the trimmed V and J ends, which lost 2 bases and 7 bases, there was a span of 9 bases. The CDR3 nucleotides are TGTGCCAGCAGCTTATCTCCGGGAGAGCAGTACTTC. It specifies CASSLSPGEQYF.

This clone was seen once. The chain is built from TRBV7-8 and TRBJ1-3, with D possibly TRBD1 on 6 matching bases. Germline V lookup: CDR1 SGHVS, CDR2 FQNEAQ. Trimming cost V 5 bases and J 1 base, with 18 bases left between them. The CDR3 totals 17 residues. CDR3 in DNA: TGTGCCAGCAGCCAGGGGAGGGGCAAGAAGTCTGGAAACACCATATATTTT. Translation: CASSQGRGKKSGNTIYF. The variable domain in full, completed from reference TRBV7-8 and TRBJ1-3, reads GAGVSQSPRYKVAKRGQDVALRCDPISGHVSLFWYQQALGQGPEFLTYFQNEAQLDKSGLPSDRFFAERPEGSVSTLKIQRTQQEDSAVYLCASSQGRGKKSGNTIYFGEGSWLTVV.

The chain employs TRBV5-1 and TRBJ1-2; tentative D call: TRBD1 (5 bases). V lost 1 base, J lost 3 bases, and 13 bases lay in between. This CDR3 comprises 15 residues. The germline CDR1 and CDR2 sequences are SGHRS and YFSETQ. This CDR3 is CASSLLGGWDYGYTF. CDR3 nucleotides: TGCGCCAGCAGCTTGCTCGGGGGATGGGACTATGGCTACACCTTC.

This rearrangement joins TRBV6-5 to TRBJ1-2, with 10 bases identical to TRBD1. The germline V gene has CDR1 MNHEY and CDR2 SVGAGI. V trimming: 6 bases; J trimming: 5 bases; junction bases outside the gene matches: 6. CDR3 size: 14 residues. The CDR3: CASSRQGARYGYTF. CDR3 nucleotide sequence: TGTGCCAGCAGCCGACAGGGGGCCAGGTATGGCTACACCTTC.

The J gene is TRBJ1-2, the V gene TRBV9; TRBD1 agrees at 8 bases. The CDR3 contains 14 residues. CDR1 is SGDLS and CDR2 is YYNGEE in the germline V gene. Trimming removed 3 bases from V and 6 bases from J; junction bases left unmatched: 7. The CDR3 sequence: CASSGRQGLDGYTF. The CDR3 DNA is TGTGCCAGCAGCGGCAGACAGGGGCTTGATGGCTACACCTTC.

This clone was observed once. The genes are TRBV19 and TRBJ1-2; TRBD1 agrees at 8 bases. This CDR3 spans 16 amino acids. The J segment lost 5 bases and the V segment lost 6 bases, leaving 14 bases of the junction unmatched. The V gene's germline CDR1 is LNHDA and CDR2 SQIVND (reference sequence). CDR3 DNA sequence: TGTGCCAGTAGGCCCGGACAGGGTTTATCTCCTTATGGCTACACCTTC. Its translation is CASRPGQGLSPYGYTF. Supplemented by reference TRBV19 and TRBJ1-2, the full variable domain reads DGGITQSPKYLFRKEGQNVTLSCEQNLNHDAMYWYRQDPGQGLRLIYYSQIVNDFQKGDIAEGYSVSREKKESFPLTVTSAQKNPTAFYLCASRPGQGLSPYGYTFGSGTRLTVV.

The genes are TRBV7-3 and TRBJ1-1, with 10 bases aligning to TRBD1. Trimming took 4 bases from V and 5 from J; bases not matched to a gene: 1. CDR3 length: 13 residues. In germline, CDR1 is SGHTA, CDR2 FQGTGA. CDR3 nucleotides: TGTGCCAGCAGCTCGGGACAGGGGACTGAAGCTTTCTTT. Translating it yields CASSSGQGTEAFF.

This chain uses TRBV7-9 with TRBJ1-1; D is possibly TRBD1 (5 bases). From germline, CDR1 is SEHNR and CDR2 FQNEAQ (reference sequence). The germline V and J ends were trimmed by 7 bases and 8 bases, with 11 bases remaining between them. The CDR3 spans 11 residues. The CDR3 sequence: CASTTDLEAFF. CDR3 DNA: TGTGCCAGCACGACAGACCTAGAAGCTTTCTTT.

V usage is TRBV28 and J usage is TRBJ1-5, with D possibly TRBD1 on 5 matching bases. This CDR3 is 13 amino acids long. The germline V gene has CDR1 MDHEN and CDR2 SYDVKM. Trimming took off 6 bases at V and 7 bases at J, with 13 bases between the two ends. CDR3 sequence: CASRDNVGQPQHF. DNA of the CDR3: TGTGCCAGCAGGGACAACGTCGGGCAGCCCCAGCATTTT.

The V call is TRBV28, the J call TRBJ1-3; D is ambiguous. Germline loops: CDR1 MDHEN, CDR2 SYDVKM. V lost 4 bases, J lost 3 bases, and 10 bases lay in between. This CDR3 spans 14 amino acids. CDR3 in DNA: TGTGCCAGCAGTTATAGGACTGTTGGAAACACCATATATTTT. It specifies CASSYRTVGNTIYF.

This chain links TRBV15 with TRBJ1-6, with D possibly TRBD1 on 5 matching bases. This CDR3 has 17 residues. Looked up from germline, CDR1 is LNHNV and CDR2 is YYDKDF (reference sequence). Trimming left V 0 bases short and J 9 bases short, with 18 bases between. As DNA, the CDR3 is TGTGCCACCAGCAGAGACCCGGAGGGGCCGCCTTCTTCACCCCTCCACTTT. Its protein product is CATSRDPEGPPSSPLHF.